The T cell receptor beta chain under discussion was sequenced for a study of shared clonotypes between healthy human individuals. Assay: immunoSEQ multiplex PCR; the TCRdb copy retains only in-frame clones and omits some. The sample lists around 1.1 million clones; approximately 80% were seen once. The V end was cut by 6 bases, the J end by 5 bases, with 13 bases between. In germline, CDR1 is SNHLY, CDR2 FYNNEI. This CDR3 comprises 13 residues. The table lists this clone with a few counts. The antigen is unknown. Study-wide findings and caveats: The naive CD4 repertoires of a handful of donors were compared, and roughly 5% of clonotypes were shared.

This TCR came from a man aged 18 to 29 in good health. Some clones in this sample may be carry-over from other donors' samples. The specimen sequenced was memory CD4+ T cells from PBMCs. Subset reported: CD45RA-negative fraction. The chain has TRBV2 and TRBJ1-2; D uncertain. The CDR3 sequence is CASRLLGQYGYTF. The CDR3 region has the DNA TGTGCCAGCAGGCTTTTAGGGCAGTATGGCTACACCTTC.